What follows are 27 T cell receptor beta chains derived from one specimen sequenced in a study of beta chain features in type 1 diabetes. As every portion of the isolated RNA was reverse transcribed, the sequencing read expressed TCRB transcripts. Measured with immunoSEQ multiplex PCR; TCRdb has only the in-frame clones, and not every one. The sample includes about 130,000 clones, 9% to 9.5% of them seen just once. Source material: central memory CD4+ T cells from blood. These receptors were collected from a man in his late teens or twenties in good health.

As regards this clone: The junction departs from germline at one end; a sequencing error may be responsible. The chain joins TRBV29-1 to TRBJ2-2, with 7 bases that match TRBD1. The CDR3 loop spans 13 amino acids. Germline CDR1 and CDR2: SQVTM and ANQGSEA. CDR3 in amino acids: CSVELRGNTGELF. DNA for the CDR3: TGCAGCGTTGAGCTCAGGGGGAACACCGGGGAGCTGTTT.

The chain has TRBV5-5 and TRBJ1-2, with D perhaps TRBD1 (5 bases). The ends were cut back, 0 bases at V and 2 bases at J, with 8 bases in the middle. Germline loops: CDR1 SGHKS, CDR2 YYEKEE (reference sequence). The CDR3 is 14 amino acids. CDR3 sequence reads: CASSLVGGNYGYTF. CDR3 sequence (DNA): TGTGCCAGCAGCTTGGTCGGGGGGAACTATGGCTACACCTTC.

This clone was detected a few times. The V and J genes are TRBV5-1 and TRBJ1-2; TRBD1 matches at 7 bases. CDR1 is SGHRS and CDR2 is YFSETQ in the germline V gene. This CDR3 contains 14 residues. J gave up 2 bases and V 5 bases, and 6 bases lay outside the gene matches. Written as DNA, the CDR3 is TGCGCCAGCAGTTCAGGGGGACTGAACTATGGCTACACCTTC. The encoded protein is CASSSGGLNYGYTF.

Many counts were recorded for this clone. The chain employs TRBV30 and TRBJ2-4; TRBD1 matches 7 bases. Germline CDR1 is GTSNPN and CDR2 is SVGIG (reference sequence). V was pared by 1 base and J by 4 bases, with 13 bases of the junction left unmatched. The CDR3 consists of 17 residues. The CDR3 DNA reads as TGTGCCTGGAGTGATTGGAATGACAGGGTCGCTAAAAACATTCAGTACTTC. Translation: CAWSDWNDRVAKNIQYF.

The sample holds a few counts of this clone. This rearrangement joins TRBV11-2 to TRBJ1-3; D call uncertain. The CDR3 runs 14 residues. The germline gives CDR1 SGHAT, CDR2 FQNNGV. The V and J ends lost 3 bases and 0 bases respectively, with 6 bases between them. The CDR3 DNA reads as TGTGCCAGCAGCTTTCTAGACTCTGGAAACACCATATATTTT. Protein product: CASSFLDSGNTIYF. Full variable domain (outside the CDR3, taken from reference TRBV11-2 and TRBJ1-3): EAGVAQSPRYKIIEKRQSVAFWCNPISGHATLYWYQQILGQGPKLLIQFQNNGVVDDSQLPKDRFSAERLKGVDSTLKIQPAKLEDSAVYLCASSFLDSGNTIYFGEGSWLTVV.

This clone was seen a few times. The chain uses TRBV27 and TRBJ2-3; the D gene is possibly TRBD1 (6 bases). The CDR3 length is 14 residues. Trimming cost V 6 bases and J 5 bases, with 15 bases left between them. Germline values: CDR1 MNHEY, CDR2 SMNVEV (reference sequence). The CDR3 spells CASSHPGAQDTQYF. In DNA form, the CDR3 reads TGTGCCAGCAGCCACCCAGGGGCACAAGATACGCAGTATTTT.

The gene calls are TRBV13 and TRBJ2-1, with 7 positions matching TRBD2. Germline assignment: CDR1 PRHDT and CDR2 FYEKMQ (reference sequence). The CDR3 length is 17 residues. With 7 bases clipped from V and 0 bases from J, the junction kept 12 bases outside the gene matches. CDR3 coding DNA: TGTGCCAGCACCCTTGAGCTAGCGGCCGGCTCCTACAATGAGCAGTTCTTC. Encoded protein: CASTLELAAGSYNEQFF.

About this clone: The identical CDR3 is also encoded by other nucleotide sequences in the sample. The CDR3 DNA reads as TGTGCCAGCAGCTTAGCTGCCGGGTACGAGCAGTACTTC. It is translated as CASSLAAGYEQYF. The chain combines TRBV7-2 with TRBJ2-7; no reliable D call. The germline V gene encodes CDR1 SGHTA and CDR2 FQGNSA. Trimming stripped 0 bases from V and 4 bases from J, with 7 bases between. The CDR3 runs to 13 residues.

The chain recombines TRBV7-9 with TRBJ2-7; no firm D call. The CDR3 is 11 amino acids. CDR1 and CDR2 from the germline V gene are SEHNR and FQNEAQ (reference sequence). Trimming removed 5 bases from V and 0 bases from J, with 2 bases in between. The DNA for the CDR3 is TGTGCCAGCAGCCACTCCTACGAGCAGTACTTC. This translates into CASSHSYEQYF. The variable domain in full, with the rest retrieved from reference TRBV7-9 and TRBJ2-7, is DTGVSQNPRHKITKRGQNVTFRCDPISEHNRLYWYRQTLGQGPEFLTYFQNEAQLEKSRLLSDRFSAERPKGSFSTLEIQRTEQGDSAMYLCASSHSYEQYFGPGTRLTVT.

The chain combines TRBV25-1 with TRBJ2-7, with D possibly TRBD2 on 6 matching bases. CDR1 and CDR2 from the germline V gene are MGHDK and SYGVNS. This CDR3 region has 15 residues. Trimming took 6 bases from V and 0 from J, leaving 15 bases between them. The CDR3 here is CASSEDGGLSYEQYF. In nucleotides, the CDR3 is TGTGCCAGCAGCGAGGACGGGGGTCTCTCCTACGAGCAGTACTTC.

This clone has more than one count but fewer than ten. The CDR3: CASSVGLLAGAQSQETQYF. The CDR3 DNA follows: TGTGCCAGCAGCGTAGGTCTACTAGCGGGGGCCCAGTCGCAAGAGACCCAGTACTTC. J is TRBJ2-5 and V is TRBV9; 11 bases line up with TRBD2. Germline-derived CDR1 and CDR2 are SGDLS and YYNGEE. The junction had 12 bases not matched to a gene; V was cut back by 0 bases and J by 2 bases. The CDR3 has 19 amino acids.

This chain uses TRBV5-1 with TRBJ2-2; 7 bases match TRBD2. The V gene end was trimmed by 0 bases and the J gene end by 6 bases; junction bases not matched to a gene: 2. The CDR3 has 14 residues. The V gene's germline CDR1 is SGHRS and CDR2 YFSETQ. The CDR3 reads CASSLDREAGELFF. The CDR3 DNA reads as TGCGCCAGCAGCTTGGACCGGGAGGCCGGGGAGCTGTTTTTT. Full variable domain (rest looked up from reference TRBV5-1 and TRBJ2-2): KAGVTQTPRYLIKTRGQQVTLSCSPISGHRSVSWYQQTPGQGLQFLFEYFSETQRNKGNFPGRFSGRQFSNSRSEMNVSTLELGDSALYLCASSLDREAGELFFGEGSRLTVL.

The V gene is TRBV30, the J gene TRBJ1-4; 8 bases match TRBD1. Trimming cost V 8 bases and J 3 bases; bases outside gene matches: 2. The CDR3 spans 12 residues. From germline, CDR1 is GTSNPN and CDR2 SVGIG (reference sequence). CDR3 in DNA: TGTGCCGGCAGGGGGCCTAATGAAAAACTGTTTTTT. Amino acid sequence: CAGRGPNEKLFF.

V and J are TRBV30 and TRBJ1-5; possible D gene TRBD1, 6 bases. Trimming left V 3 bases short and J 3 bases short, with 9 bases between. Per the germline V gene, CDR1 is GTSNPN and CDR2 is SVGIG (reference sequence). This CDR3 has 13 residues. The CDR3 is CAWSTGTNQPQHF. Here the CDR3 DNA reads TGTGCCTGGAGCACAGGGACCAATCAGCCCCAGCATTTT.

The chain recombines TRBV7-2 with TRBJ2-3, with D possibly TRBD1 on 6 matching bases. Germline V gives CDR1 SGHTA, CDR2 FQGNSA. Trimming shortened V by 5 bases and J by 2 bases, and 23 bases separated the two germline ends. The CDR3 is 18 amino acids. CDR3 in DNA: TGTGCCAGCAGCCGGCCACCTCCGGGACACCGCCACACAGATACGCAGTATTTT. Amino acids: CASSRPPPGHRHTDTQYF.

This clone was counted only a few times. The chain carries TRBV5-6 and TRBJ2-3, with 8 positions matching TRBD2. CDR3 size: 16 residues. V lost 4 bases, J lost 2 bases, and 9 bases stayed unmatched. Germline assignment: CDR1 SGHDT and CDR2 YYEEEE. The CDR3 here is CASSLKRGSHTDTQYF. CDR3 nucleotide sequence: TGTGCCAGCAGCCTCAAGCGGGGGTCACACACAGATACGCAGTATTTT.

The gene calls are TRBV19 and TRBJ2-1; D call uncertain. The germline gives CDR1 LNHDA, CDR2 SQIVND (reference sequence). V was pared by 1 base and J by 0 bases, with 10 bases between. The CDR3 is 16 residues long. DNA for the CDR3: TGTGCCAGTAGTATAGTCCCTAGTCTCTCCTACAATGAGCAGTTCTTC. Translated, it gives CASSIVPSLSYNEQFF.

A note on this clone: Just one base apart from a much larger clone, this may be a read error. The V call is TRBV2, the J call TRBJ2-1; TRBD2 matches 11 bases. Losses at the gene ends were 6 bases for V and 6 bases for J; bases not matched to a gene: 4. The CDR3 loop spans 14 amino acids. Germline CDR1 SNHLY, CDR2 FYNNEI. The CDR3 DNA follows: TGTGCCAGCAGCTTAGCGGGGGGGCTCAATGAGCAGTTCTTC. Translation gives CASSLAGGLNEQFF.

This clone was observed a handful of times. The chain carries TRBV18 and TRBJ2-2, with 7 bases matching TRBD1. V gave up 5 bases and J gave up 3 bases; unmatched junction bases: 9. Germline CDR1 reads KGHSH; CDR2 reads LQKENI. The CDR3 consists of 16 residues. The CDR3 region is CASSARTGGYTGELFF. CDR3 DNA sequence: TGTGCCAGCTCAGCCCGGACAGGCGGGTACACCGGGGAGCTGTTTTTT.

V and J are TRBV7-9 and TRBJ2-5; 8 nucleotides match TRBD2. V gave up 4 bases and J gave up 4 bases; unmatched junction bases: 8. CDR3 length: 15 residues. Germline loops: CDR1 SEHNR, CDR2 FQNEAQ (reference sequence). Here the CDR3 DNA reads TGTGCCAGCAGCTCTATCCCGGGACTAGTAGAGACCCAGTACTTC. Residues: CASSSIPGLVETQYF.

This clone was recorded a few times. The CDR3 region is CASTPDYLQETQYF. The CDR3 DNA follows: TGTGCCAGCACCCCCGACTATCTCCAAGAGACCCAGTACTTC. The rearrangement uses TRBV2 and TRBJ2-5; possible D gene TRBD2, 5 bases. This CDR3 has 14 residues. V was pared by 7 bases and J by 1 base, with 13 bases between. Germline assignment: CDR1 SNHLY and CDR2 FYNNEI.

This clone was counted only a few times. The sample carries other DNA sequences with the same CDR3. V usage is TRBV18 and J usage is TRBJ2-5; D gene unclear. Germline-derived CDR1 and CDR2 are KGHSH and LQKENI. V lost 6 bases and J lost 2, with 10 bases in between. The CDR3 runs 13 residues. The CDR3 spells CASSPGSQETQYF. CDR3 DNA: TGTGCCAGCTCTCCGGGTTCTCAAGAGACCCAGTACTTC.

This clone was recorded a few times. The V gene is TRBV7-2, the J gene TRBJ2-7; 10 bases map to TRBD1. The CDR3 contains 15 residues. The trim removed 6 bases at V and 0 bases at J, leaving 5 bases unmatched. Germline V gene lookup returns CDR1 SGHTA and CDR2 FQGNSA. DNA of the CDR3: TGTGCCAGCAGGAAGGACAGGGGGAGCTCCTACGAGCAGTACTTC. It yields the protein CASRKDRGSSYEQYF.

The sample holds a few counts of this clone. This chain uses TRBV14 with TRBJ1-4; D is unclear. The CDR3 runs 14 residues. Germline V gene lookup returns CDR1 SGHDN and CDR2 FVKESK. With 2 bases removed from V and 7 bases from J, the gap between germline ends came to 11 bases. DNA of the CDR3: TGTGCCAGCAGCCAACGAGGGATGGGTGAAAAACTGTTTTTT. Residues: CASSQRGMGEKLFF.

This clone appeared a few times. V gene TRBV13 combines with J gene TRBJ1-2, with 7 bases identical to TRBD1. Unmatched junction bases numbered 7, after V lost 4 bases and J lost 5 bases. Germline assignment: CDR1 PRHDT and CDR2 FYEKMQ (reference sequence). The CDR3 covers 14 residues. CDR3 protein: CASSWGDSYYGYTF. The CDR3 coding sequence is TGTGCCAGCAGCTGGGGGGACAGTTATTATGGCTACACCTTC.

This chain joins TRBV7-6 and TRBJ1-6, with 8 positions matching TRBD1. The V segment lost 5 bases and the J segment 5 bases; nucleotides outside the gene matches: 11. The CDR3 spans 17 residues. In germline, CDR1 is SGHVS, CDR2 FNYEAQ. For the CDR3, the DNA is TGTGCCAGCAGCCACACCACAGGGGGTTGGGATAATTCACCCCTCCACTTT. This translates into CASSHTTGGWDNSPLHF.

The chain carries TRBV6-6 and TRBJ2-7; 7 nucleotides agree with TRBD1. V gave up 6 bases and J gave up 4 bases; unmatched junction bases: 6. The germline V gene has CDR1 MNHNY and CDR2 SVGAGI (reference sequence). This CDR3 region has 13 residues. The CDR3 coding sequence is TGTGCCAGCAGACGACAGGGCCGATACGAGCAGTACTTC. Translated: CASRRQGRYEQYF.